The present T cell receptor (beta chain) was sequenced within a study of T-cell reconstitution after alpha-beta-depleted transplantation in children. Details on this clonotype: Its antigen is undetermined.

V lost 0 bases and J 4 bases, leaving 12 bases between the germline ends. The CDR3 has 15 residues. Germline V gives CDR1 SGDLS, CDR2 YYNGEE. Study-wide findings and caveats: About two months after transplant, alpha-beta T cells reportedly came from several hundred expanded graft clones. By one year post-transplant, T-cell counts and diversity largely arose from T cells that were newly produced. Some patients showed high day-60 TCRbeta diversity, which derived from surviving recipient T cells and thymic progenitors.

Preparation of the TCRbeta library involved a method that used unique molecular identifiers. Each CDR3 protein is one row after TCRdb ran MiXCR on the PCR reads. Of more than 85,000 distinct CDR3 sequences listed, approximately 6% are singletons. This chain uses TRBV9 with TRBJ2-3; D is perhaps TRBD1 (6 bases). The sequence was obtained from a female patient aged 2-9 years who had a stem cell transplant for Fanconi anemia, so the T cells may come from the graft donor. The input for sequencing was PBMCs, mostly from graft donor cells, taken 60 days after TCRalphabeta/CD19-depleted stem cell transplant. CDR3 residues: CASSVVQGLADTQYF. As DNA, the CDR3 is TGTGCCAGCAGCGTAGTTCAGGGGCTGGCAGATACGCAGTATTTT.